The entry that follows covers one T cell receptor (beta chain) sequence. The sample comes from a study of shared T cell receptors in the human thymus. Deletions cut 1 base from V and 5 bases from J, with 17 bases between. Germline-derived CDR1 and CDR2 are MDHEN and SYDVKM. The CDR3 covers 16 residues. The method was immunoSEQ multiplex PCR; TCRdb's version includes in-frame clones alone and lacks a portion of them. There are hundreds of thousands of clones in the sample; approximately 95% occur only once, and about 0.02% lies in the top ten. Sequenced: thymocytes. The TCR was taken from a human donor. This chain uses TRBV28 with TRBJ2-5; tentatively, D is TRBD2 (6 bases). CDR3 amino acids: CASSLSGWASEETQYF. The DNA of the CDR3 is TGTGCCAGCAGTTTATCGGGGTGGGCTAGCGAGGAGACCCAGTACTTC.